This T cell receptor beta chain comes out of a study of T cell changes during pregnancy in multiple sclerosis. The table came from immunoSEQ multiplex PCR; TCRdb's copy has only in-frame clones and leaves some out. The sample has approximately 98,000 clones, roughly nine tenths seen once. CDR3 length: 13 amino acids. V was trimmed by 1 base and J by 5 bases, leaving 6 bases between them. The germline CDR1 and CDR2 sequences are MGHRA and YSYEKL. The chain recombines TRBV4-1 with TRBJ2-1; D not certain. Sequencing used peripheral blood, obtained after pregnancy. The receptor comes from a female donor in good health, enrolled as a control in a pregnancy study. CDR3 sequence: CASSQVAHNEQFF. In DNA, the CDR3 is TGCGCCAGCAGCCAAGTGGCCCACAATGAGCAGTTCTTC.